The text below deals with one TCR beta chain. The clone's antigen remains unknown. No much larger clone exists at a distance of one base, and base qualities are not known. Participants were included only if at least one PBMC sample before ART initiation and at least two post-ART samples were available. Every participant with HIV received treatment in the United States of America. Before DNA extraction, cryopreserved samples containing 1-10 million PBMC were thawed and washed. At the time of the earliest PBMC sample for each participant with HIV, ages ranged from roughly 23 to 60 years. PBMC samples from each participant spanned 1-4 timepoints before ART initiation and 2-8 timepoints after ART initiation, with a median of 7 samples. For every participant, serial HIV viral load, CD4+ T-cell count, ART history and demographic data were obtained. Genomic DNA was extracted from unsorted PBMC with a Qiagen kit on a QIAcube, with processing performed in batches of 12 samples.

V is pared back by 0 bases and J by 2 bases, with 15 bases lying between the germline termini. The CDR1 and CDR2 encoded by the germline V gene are SGDLS and YYNGEE. The CDR3 contains 17 residues, cysteine and phenylalanine counted. The CDR3 DNA has 51 bases and is translated from base 1. The sample is drawn from a study of long-term antiretroviral therapy in people with HIV (dated by TCRdb to between 2021 and 2024). Looking at the study overall: Collection of the earliest samples took place about a decade ahead of the 2015 WHO recommendation for immediate ART, at a time when ART was typically delayed until CD4 counts fell. A retrospective serial study tested whether changes in peripheral blood TRB repertoire composition and diversity were associated with ART initiation and durable HIV suppression. The cohort contributed fewer than 200 cryopreserved PBMC samples from fewer than 35 adults with confirmed HIV infection, collected serially over a mean of approximately six years (range 1-12). Of the roughly 30 participants with HIV, more than 10 were female. No cross-contamination during QIAcube processing was shown when test extractions of a monoclonal T-cell line were performed alongside about 33 polyclonal samples. The study at large found these results: Since PBMC availability was limited, sequencing covered only the TCR beta chain, with no alpha chain pairing. Because pre-ART samples had limited cell numbers, profiling was done on unsorted PBMC rather than on sorted CD4+ and CD8+ T cells. Expanded TRB clones identified before ART initiation dominated the repertoire across all time points, though the dominance fluctuated and decreased in many PLHIV after ART. Starting ART was linked to a significant rise in TRB diversity, yet even with long-term ART the diversity remained significantly lower than in transplant donor controls. The samples were dated from about 2003 to 2018, and the ART regimens that were used may be less effective than current ART regimens. Inferences about post-ART repertoire changes were limited because no data were available on ART adherence, viral resistance or therapy changes. CDR3 length ranges in HIV repertoires were narrower than in controls, and network structure suggested an antigen-experienced repertoire with only a slight naive shift after ART.

The immunoSEQ hsTCRB v3.0 assay was used at survey level resolution to sequence the TRB variable region. The targeted TRB sequencing depth was roughly 40,000-50,000 T-cell genomes per sample. TRB libraries were pooled and sequenced on an Illumina MiSeq using a v3 150-cycle kit. As for the authors' bioinformatics: Repertoire analysis ran in R within a reproducible Nextflow workflow covering QC, data transformation and analysis. LymphoSeq2, an R package for exploring AIRR-Seq data, was used to implement the custom analyses. A few samples yielding fewer than 5000 total TRB sequences were excluded, leaving 150 to 200 analyzed HIV repertoires. Of the roughly 190 retained HIV repertoires, about 61 were collected before and about 130 after ART initiation. Each repertoire was downsampled to 5000 TRB nucleotide sequences, and summary statistics were averaged across 100 downsampling iterations. Only TRB sequences with CDR3 regions of at least seven amino acids were retained for analysis. Two measures captured diversity: a Shannon entropy-derived clonality score and the Gini coefficient. In repertoire networks, the top 5000 CDR3 amino acid sequences were linked whenever an edit distance of one separated two sequences. GLIPH2 predicted antigen specificity groups and MHC restriction for TRB CDR3 amino acid sequences. CDR3 amino acid sequences were matched against VDJdb and McPAS-TCR to flag known CMV, EBV, HIV or tissue antigen associations. Pre-ART, post-ART and control groups were compared with Wilcoxon signed-rank tests and Holm-Bonferroni correction. The table was pulled from immuneACCESS by TCRdb, which kept in-frame rearrangements only. Such tables lose some clones; where checked, under half of the loss comes from unresolved V genes, and the rest has no known cause. That table furnishes V, J and clone size, whereas the DNA furnished D and trimming. The sample table lists about 36,000 clones, around three quarters of them with a count of one. Approximately 6.3% of the sample lies in the top ten.

The chain is made from TRBV9 and TRBJ2-1; a weak D assignment points to TRBD2 (7 bases agree). The source was unsorted PBMCs, collected 3.4 years after starting antiretroviral therapy. The receptor comes from a man in his thirties or forties with HIV. The CDR3 protein: CASSVERGAGAYNEQFF. The sequence in DNA is TGTGCCAGCAGCGTAGAGAGGGGGGCGGGAGCCTACAATGAGCAGTTCTTC.